The 4 T cell receptor beta chains below all came from one sample that was sequenced in a study of cytomegalovirus exposure and HLA in healthy donors (dated by TCRdb to about 2017). The method behind the library was the immunoSEQ multiplex PCR assay. For the multiplex PCR, a mixture combining 60 forward primers for TCR Vbeta segments and 13 reverse primers for TCR Jbeta segments was used. In TCRdb, the immuneACCESS table is reduced to in-frame sequences with V and J assigned. These tables do not hold every clone; where another copy was compared, an unresolved V gene accounts for under half, and the others remain unexplained. Counted in this sample were 95,000 to 130,000 clones; around 86% of them appeared once. The ten largest clones capture 3% to 4% of the sample. Material for sequencing was PBMCs. The receptors here all came from a woman in her 30s in good health and CMV-seronegative.

The rearrangement uses TRBV15 and TRBJ2-1, with TRBD2 matching 9 bases. Germline CDR1 LNHNV, CDR2 YYDKDF (reference sequence). CDR3 length: 18 amino acids. J was trimmed by 3 bases and V by 0 bases; bases with no gene match: 9. The CDR3 loop is CATSRELPAGGFYNEQFF. The CDR3 DNA is TGTGCCACCAGCAGAGAACTACCAGCGGGAGGCTTCTACAATGAGCAGTTCTTC.

This clone was seen more than once but under ten times. This chain connects TRBV7-9 to TRBJ2-1; 10 positions agree with TRBD2. This CDR3 has 15 residues. Germline CDR1 reads SEHNR; CDR2 reads FQNEAQ (reference sequence). The V segment lost 1 base and the J segment 4 bases; nucleotides outside the gene matches: 1. CDR3: CASSLVLAGYNEQFF. In nucleotides, the CDR3 is TGTGCCAGCAGCTTAGTACTAGCGGGGTACAATGAGCAGTTCTTC.

The J gene is TRBJ2-7, the V gene TRBV25-1, with 7 positions matching TRBD1. This CDR3 comprises 14 residues. Germline V gene data show CDR1 as MGHDK and CDR2 as SYGVNS. With 9 bases clipped from V and 5 bases from J, the junction kept 13 bases outside the gene matches. This CDR3 is CARPDRVMPHEQYF. CDR3 DNA: TGTGCCAGACCCGACAGGGTTATGCCCCACGAGCAGTACTTC.

The chain recombines TRBV10-1 with TRBJ1-4; 9 positions agree with TRBD1. Germline loops: CDR1 WNHNN, CDR2 SYGVQD (reference sequence). This CDR3 contains 17 residues. Trimming removed 7 bases from V and 8 bases from J; junction bases left unmatched: 17. This chain's CDR3 is CASTVGGQGRSREKLFF. DNA of the CDR3: TGCGCCAGCACAGTGGGGGGACAGGGACGAAGTCGCGAAAAACTGTTTTTT.